Listed below are T cell receptor beta chains from one sample, sequenced in a study of T cell repertoires in cytomegalovirus infection. TCRdb re-called the reads with MiXCR, one entry per CDR3 protein. The repertoire holds about 360,000 distinct CDR3 sequences, with about a sixth as singletons. Material for sequencing was PBMCs. The origin of the receptors is a human donor in good health (CMV status not recorded). Some clones in this sample may be carry-over from other donors' samples. Both conserved end residues are part of each CDR3. Fields, in order: J gene, clone size, D gene, V gene, CDR3 protein, CDR3 DNA. The D gene is left open where the match is weak. Rows may omit the clone size; those that give it use once, few, many or a size class.

TRBJ1-5 | - | - | TRBV6-6 | CASSRDQPQHF | TGTGCCAGCAGTAGAGATCAGCCCCAGCATTTT
TRBJ1-6 | - | - | TRBV12-3/TRBV12-4 | CASSPPVNNSPLHF | TGTGCCAGCAGCCCTCCTGTAAATAATTCACCCCTCCACTTT
TRBJ2-3 | many | - | TRBV7-2 | CASSLVRGSTDTQYF | TGTGCCAGCAGCTTAGTTCGCGGGAGCACAGATACGCAGTATTTT
TRBJ1-6 | few | - | TRBV28 | CASGTDAPLHF | TGTGCCAGTGGCACAGATGCACCCCTCCACTTT
TRBJ2-1 | - | TRBD2 | TRBV9 | CASGLPGLAGINEQFF | TGTGCCAGCGGGTTACCGGGACTAGCGGGAATAAATGAGCAGTTCTTC
TRBJ2-7 | many | - | TRBV7-2 | CASSLGWYEQYF | TGTGCCAGCAGCCTGGGGTGGTACGAGCAGTACTTC
TRBJ1-5 | many | - | TRBV7-2 | CASRPSYSSNQPQHF | TGTGCCAGCAGACCCTCGTACAGTAGCAATCAGCCCCAGCATTTT
TRBJ2-3 | - | - | TRBV4-2 | CASSQDLGGASTDTQYF | TGTGCCAGCAGCCAAGATCTGGGGGGGGCAAGCACAGATACGCAGTATTTT
TRBJ1-6 | - | - | TRBV20-1 | CSAIVGNSPLHF | TGCAGTGCTATCGTGGGAAATTCACCCCTCCACTTT
TRBJ2-1 | many | - | TRBV19 | CASSIGGSGAEQFF | TGTGCCAGTAGTATTGGGGGTTCAGGGGCCGAGCAGTTCTTC
TRBJ2-5 | many | - | TRBV7-6 | CASSLWSGVETQYF | TGTGCCAGCAGCTTATGGTCCGGGGTAGAGACCCAGTACTTC
TRBJ2-3 | - | - | TRBV20-1 | CSARDQSRSTDTQYF | TGCAGTGCTAGAGATCAATCACGTAGCACAGATACGCAGTATTTT
TRBJ1-5 | few | TRBD1 | TRBV6-2/TRBV6-3 | CASSYPGTGLNQPQHF | TGTGCCAGCAGTTATCCCGGGACAGGGTTAAATCAGCCCCAGCATTTT
TRBJ1-1 | many | - | TRBV6-6 | CASSYSSDVEAFF | TGTGCCAGCAGTTACTCTTCGGACGTAGAAGCTTTCTTT
TRBJ2-1 | few | - | TRBV7-4 | CASSFQGTARQFF | TGTGCCAGCAGCTTTCAAGGGACGGCTCGGCAGTTCTTC
TRBJ1-1 | - | TRBD1 | TRBV10-3 | CAIRGGTGAFF | TGTGCCATCAGGGGTGGGACAGGAGCTTTCTTT
TRBJ2-1 | few | TRBD2 | TRBV10-3 | CAISEFEAGGNEQFF | TGTGCCATCAGTGAGTTCGAGGCGGGGGGCAATGAGCAGTTCTTC
TRBJ1-4 | many | - | TRBV19 | CASQRQIRGVDEKLFF | TGTGCCAGCCAACGCCAAATCCGGGGTGTGGATGAAAAACTGTTTTTT
TRBJ2-3 | - | TRBD2 | TRBV7-6 | CASSQTSGGLPQYF | TGTGCCAGCAGCCAAACTAGCGGGGGCCTCCCGCAGTATTTT
TRBJ1-5 | few | TRBD1 | TRBV7-8 | CASSSDRGWQPQHF | TGTGCCAGCAGCTCCGACAGGGGCTGGCAGCCCCAGCATTTT
TRBJ2-3 | many | TRBD2 | TRBV7-6 | CASSLVGLAGADTQYF | TGTGCCAGCAGCTTAGTAGGTCTAGCGGGAGCAGATACGCAGTATTTT
TRBJ2-3 | many | - | TRBV7-8 | CASSLGLSDTQYF | TGTGCCAGCAGCTTAGGTCTGTCGGATACGCAGTATTTT
TRBJ2-1 | many | TRBD2 | TRBV7-2 | CASSPREREVTGSYNEQFF | TGTGCCAGCAGCCCCCGTGAGCGGGAGGTCACCGGGTCCTACAATGAGCAGTTCTTC
TRBJ2-7 | few | - | TRBV28 | CASSSALAYSYEQYF | TGTGCCAGCAGCTCCGCCCTAGCGTACTCCTACGAGCAGTACTTC
TRBJ2-7 | many | TRBD1 | TRBV7-2 | CASSSDRSSSYEQYF | TGTGCCAGCAGCTCGGACAGGAGCAGCTCCTACGAGCAGTACTTC
TRBJ2-2 | - | - | TRBV28 | CGSSLWGRNTGELFF | TGTGGCAGCAGTTTATGGGGTCGGAACACCGGGGAGCTGTTTTTT
TRBJ2-1 | - | - | TRBV7-9 | CASRMGGPYNEQFF | TGTGCCAGCAGAATGGGGGGCCCCTACAATGAGCAGTTCTTC
TRBJ2-1 | - | TRBD2 | TRBV2 | CARAAGSHNEQFF | TGTGCCAGGGCAGCGGGATCCCACAATGAGCAGTTCTTC
TRBJ2-7 | few | TRBD2 | TRBV5-4 | CASSFGGGEDYEQYF | TGTGCCAGCAGCTTCGGGGGGGGAGAGGACTACGAGCAGTACTTC
TRBJ2-1 | few | TRBD2 | TRBV5-4 | CASSLLAGGLDEQFF | TGTGCCAGCAGCTTACTAGCGGGAGGGCTCGATGAGCAGTTCTTC
TRBJ2-1 | - | - | TRBV14 | CASTPRPVTVYNEQFF | TGTGCCAGCACCCCAAGACCTGTGACAGTGTACAATGAGCAGTTCTTC
TRBJ2-3 | few | TRBD2 | TRBV20-1 | CSAIGSGSDTQYF | TGCAGTGCTATAGGTAGCGGGTCAGATACGCAGTATTTT
TRBJ2-5 | many | TRBD2 | TRBV7-2 | CASSLGGGAPETQYF | TGTGCCAGCAGCTTAGGCGGGGGGGCCCCAGAGACCCAGTACTTC
TRBJ2-3 | many | - | TRBV5-6 | CASSLVLGGEEYF | TGTGCCAGCAGCTTGGTTCTCGGCGGGGAGGAGTATTTT
TRBJ1-2 | - | TRBD1 | TRBV6-6 | CASSKGKFPGTGVYGYTF | TGTGCCAGCTCTAAAGGGAAATTCCCCGGGACAGGAGTCTATGGCTACACCTTC
TRBJ2-3 | - | - | TRBV28 | CASSFGGGLGTQYF | TGTGCCAGCAGTTTTGGTGGAGGTCTGGGTACGCAGTATTTT
TRBJ1-1 | few | - | TRBV12-3/TRBV12-4 | CASRAPGVVGTEAFF | TGTGCCAGCAGGGCCCCAGGGGTGGTTGGTACTGAAGCTTTCTTT
TRBJ1-2 | many | - | TRBV6-1 | CASRGGTENYGYTF | TGTGCCAGCAGGGGCGGGACCGAGAACTATGGCTACACCTTC
TRBJ1-2 | - | - | TRBV28 | CASSYGDDYGYTF | TGTGCCAGCAGCTACGGGGATGACTATGGCTACACCTTC
TRBJ2-5 | many | - | TRBV11-2 | CASSLFPGETETQYF | TGTGCCAGCAGCCTGTTTCCGGGGGAGACAGAGACCCAGTACTTC
TRBJ1-3 | few | - | TRBV20-1 | CSAPEGGTRNTIYF | TGCAGTGCTCCCGAAGGAGGGACACGGAACACCATATATTTT
TRBJ2-1 | few | TRBD1 | TRBV19 | CASSTWTGSEQFF | TGTGCCAGTAGTACATGGACAGGGTCTGAGCAGTTCTTC
TRBJ2-1 | few | - | TRBV6-6 | CASSYRQRSSSYNEQFF | TGTGCCAGCAGTTACCGCCAGCGGTCGAGCTCCTACAATGAGCAGTTCTTC
TRBJ1-5 | many | - | TRBV7-7 | CASNTVGLCSEYQPQHF | TGTGCCAGCAACACTGTTGGTTTGTGCTCAGAGTATCAGCCCCAGCATTTT
TRBJ2-1 | - | TRBD2 | TRBV28 | CASSRGLAGSQFF | TGTGCCAGCAGCCGGGGACTAGCGGGCTCGCAGTTCTTC
TRBJ2-3 | - | - | TRBV18 | CASSPHENTDTQYF | TGTGCCAGCTCACCCCACGAAAACACAGATACGCAGTATTTT